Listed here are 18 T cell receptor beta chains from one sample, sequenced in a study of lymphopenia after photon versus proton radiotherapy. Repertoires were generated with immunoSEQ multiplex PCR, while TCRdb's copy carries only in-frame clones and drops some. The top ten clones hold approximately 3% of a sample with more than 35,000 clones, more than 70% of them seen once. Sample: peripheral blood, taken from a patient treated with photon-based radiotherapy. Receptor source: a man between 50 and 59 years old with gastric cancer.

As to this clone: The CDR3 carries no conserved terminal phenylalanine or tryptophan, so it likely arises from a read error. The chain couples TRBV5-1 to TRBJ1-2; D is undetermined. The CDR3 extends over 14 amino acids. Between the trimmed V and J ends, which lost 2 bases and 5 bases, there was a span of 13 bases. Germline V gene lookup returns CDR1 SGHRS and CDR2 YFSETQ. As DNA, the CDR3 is TGCGCCAGCAGCTTAACCGGGCCCCTATATGGCTACACCTCC. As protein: CASSLTGPLYGYTS.

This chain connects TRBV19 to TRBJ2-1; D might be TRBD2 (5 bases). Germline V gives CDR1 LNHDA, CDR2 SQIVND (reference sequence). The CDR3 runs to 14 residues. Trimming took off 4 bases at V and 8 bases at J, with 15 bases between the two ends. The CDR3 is CASSKTRPGDEQFF. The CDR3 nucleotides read TGTGCCAGTAGTAAGACCCGACCCGGGGATGAGCAGTTCTTC.

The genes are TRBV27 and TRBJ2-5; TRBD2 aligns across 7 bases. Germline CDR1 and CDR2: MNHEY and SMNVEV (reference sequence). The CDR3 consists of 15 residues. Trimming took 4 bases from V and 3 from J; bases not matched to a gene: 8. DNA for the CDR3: TGTGCCAGCAGTTCGCTAGGGACTACCAAAGAGACCCAGTACTTC. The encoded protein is CASSSLGTTKETQYF.

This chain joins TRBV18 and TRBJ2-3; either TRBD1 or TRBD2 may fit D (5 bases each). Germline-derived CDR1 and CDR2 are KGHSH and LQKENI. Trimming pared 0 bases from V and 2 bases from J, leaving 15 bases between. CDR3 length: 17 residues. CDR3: CASSPPGVGVLTDTQYF. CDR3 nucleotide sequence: TGTGCCAGCTCACCACCGGGAGTGGGGGTTCTCACAGATACGCAGTATTTT.

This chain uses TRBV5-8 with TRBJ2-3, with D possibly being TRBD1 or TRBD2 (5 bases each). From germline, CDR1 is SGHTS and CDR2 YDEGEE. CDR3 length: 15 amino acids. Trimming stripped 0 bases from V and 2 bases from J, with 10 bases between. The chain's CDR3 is CASSLGDQDTDTQYF. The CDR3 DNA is TGTGCCAGCAGCTTGGGGGACCAAGACACAGATACGCAGTATTTT.

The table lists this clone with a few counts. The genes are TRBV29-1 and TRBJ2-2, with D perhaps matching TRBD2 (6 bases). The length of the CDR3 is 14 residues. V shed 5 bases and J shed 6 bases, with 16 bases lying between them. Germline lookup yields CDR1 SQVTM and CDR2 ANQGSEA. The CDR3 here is CSVLTDRGSGELFF. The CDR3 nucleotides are TGCAGCGTTCTGACAGATCGGGGGTCCGGGGAGCTGTTTTTT.

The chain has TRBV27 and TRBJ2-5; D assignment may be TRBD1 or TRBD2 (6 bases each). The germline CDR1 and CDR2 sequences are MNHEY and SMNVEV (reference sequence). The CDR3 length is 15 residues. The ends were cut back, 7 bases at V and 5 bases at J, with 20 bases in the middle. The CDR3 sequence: CASTPSGATHETQYF. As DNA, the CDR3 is TGTGCCAGCACCCCGTCGGGGGCAACGCATGAGACCCAGTACTTC.

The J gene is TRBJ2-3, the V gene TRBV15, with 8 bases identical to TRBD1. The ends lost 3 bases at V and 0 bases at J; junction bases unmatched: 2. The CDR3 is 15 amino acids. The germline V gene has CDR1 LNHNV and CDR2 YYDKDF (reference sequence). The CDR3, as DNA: TGTGCCACCAGCAGGGACAGGGTGAGCACAGATACGCAGTATTTT. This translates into CATSRDRVSTDTQYF.

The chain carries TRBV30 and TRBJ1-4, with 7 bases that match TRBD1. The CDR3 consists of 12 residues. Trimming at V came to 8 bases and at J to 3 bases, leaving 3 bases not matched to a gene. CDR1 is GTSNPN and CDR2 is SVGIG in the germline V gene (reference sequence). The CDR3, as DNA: TGTGCCGCAGACAGGGCTAATGAAAAACTGTTTTTT. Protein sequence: CAADRANEKLFF.

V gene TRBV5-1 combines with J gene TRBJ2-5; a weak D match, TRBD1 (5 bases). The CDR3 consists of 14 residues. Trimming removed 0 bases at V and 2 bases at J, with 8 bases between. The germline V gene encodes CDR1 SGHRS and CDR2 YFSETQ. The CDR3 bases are TGCGCCAGCAGCTTGGATAGGGGACAAGAGACCCAGTACTTC. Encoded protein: CASSLDRGQETQYF. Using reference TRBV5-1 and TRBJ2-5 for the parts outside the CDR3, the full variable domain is KAGVTQTPRYLIKTRGQQVTLSCSPISGHRSVSWYQQTPGQGLQFLFEYFSETQRNKGNFPGRFSGRQFSNSRSEMNVSTLELGDSALYLCASSLDRGQETQYFGPGTRLLVL.

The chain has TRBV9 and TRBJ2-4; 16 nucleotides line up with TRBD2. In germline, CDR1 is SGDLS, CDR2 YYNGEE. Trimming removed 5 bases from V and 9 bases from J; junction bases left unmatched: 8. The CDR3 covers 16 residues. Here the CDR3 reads CASSAGTSGRAGIQYF. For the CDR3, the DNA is TGTGCCAGCAGTGCCGGGACTAGCGGGAGGGCAGGCATTCAGTACTTC.

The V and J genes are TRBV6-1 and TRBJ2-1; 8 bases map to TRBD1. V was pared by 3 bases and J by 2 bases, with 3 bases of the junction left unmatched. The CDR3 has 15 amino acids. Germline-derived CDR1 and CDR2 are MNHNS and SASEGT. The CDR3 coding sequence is TGTGCCAGCAGTGAGGGACAGGTCCCCTACAATGAGCAGTTCTTC. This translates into CASSEGQVPYNEQFF.

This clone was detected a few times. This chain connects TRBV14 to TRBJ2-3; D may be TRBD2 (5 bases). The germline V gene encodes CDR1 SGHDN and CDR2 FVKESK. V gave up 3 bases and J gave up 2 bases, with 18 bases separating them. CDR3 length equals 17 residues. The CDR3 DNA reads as TGTGCCAGCAGCCAGAGCGGTGGCTTTTTTGTCACAGATACGCAGTATTTT. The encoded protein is CASSQSGGFFVTDTQYF.

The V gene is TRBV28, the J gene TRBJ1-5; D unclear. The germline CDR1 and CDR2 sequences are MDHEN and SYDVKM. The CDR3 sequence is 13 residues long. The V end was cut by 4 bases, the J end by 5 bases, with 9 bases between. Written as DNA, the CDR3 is TGTGCCAGCAGTTCCCAACTTGATCAGCCCCAGCATTTT. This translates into CASSSQLDQPQHF. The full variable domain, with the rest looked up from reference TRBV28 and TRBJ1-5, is DVKVTQSSRYLVKRTGEKVFLECVQDMDHENMFWYRQDPGLGLRLIYFSYDVKMKEKGDIPEGYSVSREKKERFSLILESASTNQTSMYLCASSSQLDQPQHFGDGTRLSIL.

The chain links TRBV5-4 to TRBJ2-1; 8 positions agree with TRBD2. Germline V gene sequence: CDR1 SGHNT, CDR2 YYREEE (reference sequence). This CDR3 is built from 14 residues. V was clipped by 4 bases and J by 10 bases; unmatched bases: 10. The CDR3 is CASSPPQLAEEQFF. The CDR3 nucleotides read TGTGCCAGCAGCCCCCCCCAACTAGCGGAAGAGCAGTTCTTC. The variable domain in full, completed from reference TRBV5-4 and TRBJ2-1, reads ETGVTQSPTHLIKTRGQQVTLRCSSQSGHNTVSWYQQALGQGPQFIFQYYREEENGRGNFPPRFSGLQFPNYSSELNVNALELDDSALYLCASSPPQLAEEQFFGPGTRLTVL.

The DNA for the CDR3 is TGCGCCAGCAGCCAAGTCCGAATTAATGAAAAACTGTTTTTT. It codes for CASSQVRINEKLFF. The genes are TRBV4-1 and TRBJ1-4; unclear D gene. Trimming pared 1 base from V and 4 bases from J, leaving 7 bases between. Germline CDR1 MGHRA, CDR2 YSYEKL. The CDR3 sequence is 14 residues long.

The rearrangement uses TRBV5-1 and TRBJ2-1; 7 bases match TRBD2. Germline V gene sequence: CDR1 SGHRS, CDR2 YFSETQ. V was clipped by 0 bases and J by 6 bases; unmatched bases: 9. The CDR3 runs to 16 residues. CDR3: CASSLDGGRTGNEQFF. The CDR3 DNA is TGCGCCAGCAGCTTGGATGGCGGGAGAACAGGCAATGAGCAGTTCTTC.

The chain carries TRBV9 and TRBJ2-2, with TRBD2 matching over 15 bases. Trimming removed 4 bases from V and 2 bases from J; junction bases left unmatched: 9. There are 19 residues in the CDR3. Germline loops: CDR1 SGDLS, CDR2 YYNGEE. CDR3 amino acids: CASSPGLAGGPLNTGELFF. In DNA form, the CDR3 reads TGTGCCAGCAGCCCCGGACTAGCGGGAGGGCCCCTAAACACCGGGGAGCTGTTTTTT.